Each of the 19 T cell receptor beta chains below was sequenced from the same sample in a study of identical twins. TCRdb fed the 5' RACE reads into MiXCR, producing one record per CDR3 protein. The table records approximately 590,000 distinct CDR3 sequences, approximately 9.6% of them present only once. The same data also contributed to another study, on yellow fever vaccine responses in identical twins.

Sequencing was performed on PBMCs. The source is a woman aged 18-35 years in good health.

This clonotype occurred many times. This chain links TRBV5-1 with TRBJ1-5; no definite D call. The CDR3 length is 13 residues. V dropped 1 base and J dropped 5 bases, with 7 bases sitting between them. Per germline, CDR1 SGHRS and CDR2 YFSETQ. The CDR3 DNA reads TGCGCCAGCAGCTTGTTACCCGATCAGCCCCAGCATTTT. It translates to CASSLLPDQPQHF.

The chain couples TRBV9 to TRBJ2-2; 11 bases are a match to TRBD2. The CDR3 is made up of 18 amino acids. The V segment lost 0 bases and the J segment 0 bases; nucleotides outside the gene matches: 4. Germline CDR1 is SGDLS and CDR2 is YYNGEE. This CDR3 is CASSVDLAGGPNTGELFF. Here the CDR3 DNA reads TGTGCCAGCAGCGTAGACCTAGCGGGGGGCCCGAACACCGGGGAGCTGTTTTTT. Together with reference TRBV9 and TRBJ2-2, the CDR3 gives the full variable domain: DSGVTQTPKHLITATGQRVTLRCSPRSGDLSVYWYQQSLDQGLQFLIQYYNGEERAKGNILERFSAQQFPDLHSELNLSSLELGDSALYFCASSVDLAGGPNTGELFFGEGSRLTVL.

The chain is built from TRBV28 and TRBJ2-7; 14 bases map to TRBD2. Germline V gives CDR1 MDHEN, CDR2 SYDVKM. This CDR3 is built from 16 residues. J lost 2 bases, V lost 5 bases, and 5 bases had no gene match. CDR3 residues: CASSVETSGRAYEQYF. The CDR3 DNA is TGTGCCAGCAGTGTGGAGACTAGCGGGAGGGCCTACGAGCAGTACTTC.

This chain links TRBV9 with TRBJ2-5; TRBD2 matches at 11 bases. Unmatched junction bases numbered 3, after V lost 0 bases and J lost 2 bases. Germline loops: CDR1 SGDLS, CDR2 YYNGEE. The CDR3 is made up of 16 amino acids. The CDR3 spells CASSVGRTSGQETQYF. CDR3 DNA: TGTGCCAGCAGCGTAGGGCGGACTAGCGGGCAAGAGACCCAGTACTTC.

This clonotype has at least ten counts. A read error may produce the germline difference seen at one junction end. The chain is built from TRBV29-1 and TRBJ2-2; D call uncertain. The V gene's germline CDR1 is SQVTM and CDR2 ANQGSEA. The CDR3 covers 13 residues. CDR3 DNA sequence: TGCAGCGCTGAAAGGCTGAGCACCGGGGAGCTGTTTTTT. Amino acids: CSAERLSTGELFF.

This clonotype was recorded at least ten times. CDR3 coding DNA: TGTGCCAGCAGAGAAACTCTAGCGACCCACTCCTACGAGCAGTACTTC. It yields the protein CASRETLATHSYEQYF. The V and J genes are TRBV4-2 and TRBJ2-7; tentatively, D is TRBD2 (6 bases). Trimming removed 6 bases at V and 0 bases at J, with 18 bases between. Germline CDR1 and CDR2: LGHNA and YNFKEQ. The CDR3 contains 16 residues.

This clonotype was counted a single time. The chain uses TRBV12-3 or TRBV12-4 and TRBJ2-1, with 10 bases fitting TRBD2. This CDR3 is 15 amino acids long. V dropped 3 bases and J dropped 5; count of bases not matched to a gene: 4. CDR3 protein: CASSFSGGTDNEQFF. DNA for the CDR3: TGTGCCAGCAGTTTTAGCGGGGGGACTGACAATGAGCAGTTCTTC.

This clonotype has a handful of counts. The chain is built from TRBV7-3 and TRBJ2-3, with 11 bases matching TRBD2. This CDR3 region has 14 residues. The junction had 3 bases not matched to a gene; V was cut back by 5 bases and J by 5 bases. Germline V CDR1 and CDR2: SGHTA, FQGTGA. CDR3 DNA sequence: TGTGCCAGCAGCCGCGGGACTAGCGGAGATACGCAGTATTTT. Amino acids: CASSRGTSGDTQYF. Full variable domain (remainder filled in from reference TRBV7-3 and TRBJ2-3): GAGVSQTPSNKVTEKGKYVELRCDPISGHTALYWYRQSLGQGPEFLIYFQGTGAADDSGLPNDRFFAVRPEGSVSTLKIQRTERGDSAVYLCASSRGTSGDTQYFGPGTRLTVL.

The V call is TRBV2, the J call TRBJ2-3; D not certain. The CDR3 has 11 amino acids. V gave up 8 bases and J gave up 5 bases, with 8 bases separating them. CDR1 is SNHLY and CDR2 is FYNNEI in the germline V gene. CDR3 region: CASRLGDTQYF. The DNA of the CDR3 is TGTGCCAGCCGCCTCGGAGATACGCAGTATTTT.

This clonotype came up a few times. CDR3 protein: CSVRQAGSEQYF. In DNA form, the CDR3 reads TGCAGCGTCCGACAAGCGGGGTCCGAGCAGTACTTC. The chain couples TRBV29-1 to TRBJ2-7; 7 bases are shared with TRBD2. CDR3 size: 12 residues. Germline V gene data show CDR1 as SQVTM and CDR2 as ANQGSEA. The V gene end was trimmed by 6 bases and the J gene end by 6 bases; junction bases not matched to a gene: 8.

The rearrangement uses TRBV4-1 and TRBJ2-5; 12 nucleotides align to TRBD2. After removal of 0 bases from V and 6 bases from J, the junction contained 5 bases not matched to a gene. Germline V gene sequence: CDR1 MGHRA, CDR2 YSYEKL. The CDR3 totals 16 residues. The CDR3 DNA sequence: TGCGCCAGCAGCCAAGAAAGACTAGCGGGAGCACAGACCCAGTACTTC. Protein sequence: CASSQERLAGAQTQYF.

The chain couples TRBV20-1 to TRBJ2-3; weak D call: TRBD1 (6 bases). CDR3 length: 11 residues. Germline CDR1 is DFQATT and CDR2 is SNEGSKA (reference sequence). The CDR3 DNA sequence: TGCAGCCTGGGGGCGGCAGATACGCAGTATTTT. This translates into CSLGAADTQYF.

Worth noting for this clonotype: A much larger clone differs from this one at a single base, so this may be a read error. V usage is TRBV7-9 and J usage is TRBJ2-2; TRBD2 matches 9 bases. After removal of 5 bases from V and 2 bases from J, the junction contained 9 bases not matched to a gene. This CDR3 comprises 17 residues. In germline, CDR1 is SEHNR, CDR2 FQNEAQ (reference sequence). The CDR3 region is CASSPLMTSGNTGELFF. The CDR3 bases are TGTGCCAGCAGCCCCCTAATGACTAGCGGAAACACCGGGGAGCTGTTTTTT.

This clonotype was observed at least ten times. This rearrangement joins TRBV12-3 or TRBV12-4 to TRBJ1-1, with D hard to call. V lost 3 bases, J lost 10 bases, and 12 bases lay in between. The CDR3 has 12 amino acids. CDR3 nucleotide sequence: TGTGCCAGCAGTTTGGGAGACTATGGAGCTTTCTTT. Protein product: CASSLGDYGAFF.

This clonotype was seen repeatedly, ten times or more. This chain links TRBV3-2 with TRBJ2-3. TRBV3-2 is designated a pseudogene. The CDR3 has 13 residues. The CDR3 bases are TGTGCCAGCAGCCAAGTTGTCACAGATACGCAGTATTTT. The encoded protein is CASSQVVTDTQYF.

Many counts were recorded for this clonotype. The rearrangement joins TRBV6-5 to TRBJ2-7; D is perhaps TRBD2 (5 bases). The CDR3 has 11 residues. Germline values: CDR1 MNHEY, CDR2 SVGAGI. V was pared by 5 bases and J by 7 bases, with 9 bases between. This CDR3 is CASSPGVEQYF. For the CDR3, the DNA is TGTGCCAGCAGTCCCGGGGTAGAGCAGTACTTC.

This clonotype was detected only a few times. The J gene is TRBJ2-5, the V gene TRBV11-2; 8 positions agree with TRBD2. The germline V gene encodes CDR1 SGHAT and CDR2 FQNNGV. This CDR3 spans 21 amino acids. The trim removed 4 bases at V and 2 bases at J, leaving 24 bases unmatched. CDR3 in amino acids: CASSWVSGAPAPFSGQETQYF. CDR3 in DNA: TGTGCCAGCAGCTGGGTTAGCGGGGCACCGGCCCCTTTTTCCGGGCAAGAGACCCAGTACTTC.

A few counts support this clonotype. The chain recombines TRBV24-1 with TRBJ2-1; 14 bases map to TRBD2. The length of the CDR3 is 15 residues. Germline CDR1 and CDR2: KGHDR and SFDVKD. V shed 5 bases and J 7 bases; nucleotides not matched to a gene: 3. CDR3 sequence (DNA): TGTGCCACCAGTGCCGGGACTAGCGGGAGAAATGAGCAGTTCTTC. It translates to CATSAGTSGRNEQFF.

This clonotype has a handful of counts. The rearrangement joins TRBV5-1 to TRBJ2-1; D unclear. The CDR3 spans 15 residues. Looked up from germline, CDR1 is SGHRS and CDR2 is YFSETQ. Trimming cost V 5 bases and J 0 bases, with 12 bases left between them. The DNA of the CDR3 is TGCGCCAGCAGGGGATCCGGTAACTCCTACAATGAGCAGTTCTTC. This gives the protein CASRGSGNSYNEQFF.